This note documents a single T cell receptor (beta chain) sequence. Its recognized antigen is unknown. Qualities for individual bases were not recorded, and no much larger clone is one base off. Library generation was performed with PCR. DNA from cultured CD4+ T cells was subjected to TCR sequencing with the Oncomine TCR Beta short-read assay at the Johns Hopkins FTIC core. Genomic DNA was extracted from the cultured CD4+ T cells with the QIAamp micro DNA kit. Oncomine TCR Beta libraries from cultured CD4+ T cells were pooled using unique dual indexes and sequenced on an Illumina iSeq 100. Per the authors' processing: Non-productive sequences were filtered out, and CDR3s that did not start with C, did not end with F or W, or were shorter than 7 amino acids were discarded. The MANAFEST web application identified antigen-specific clonotypes by comparing peptide-stimulated wells against reference wells and other culture wells. An FDR below 0.05, an odds ratio above 5, and a productive frequency above 0.1% in at least two of three replicate wells were required for clones to be considered positive. A clonotype was classed as cross-reactive if the clonotype showed significant expansion both in SARS-CoV-2 spike wells and in at least one common cold coronavirus spike condition. Using R version 3.6.1, CDR3 homology was evaluated through Levenshtein distances (stringdist) along with unrooted phylogenetic trees (ape). Through fastp at Q25 and MiXCR, TCRdb rebuilt clones from the public reads, retaining in-frame beta chains. One record per CDR3 amino acid sequence lists the most common genes and DNA. These V and J calls originate from TCRdb's pipeline instead of the authors' own analysis. For this sample there are roughly 15,000 distinct CDR3 sequences; 61% appear just once. 6.5% to 9% of the sample comes from the top ten.

This sample is part of a study of vaccination and CD4 T cells after COVID-19 (dated by TCRdb to the early 2020s). Regarding the complete study: Every convalescent patient had a positive nasal swab PCR test for SARS-CoV-2, with mild disease in 8 to 10 patients and severe disease in one. The convalescent cohort comprised six males and four females, including two Hispanic individuals, seven Caucasians, two Asians and one multiracial person. Two doses of either the Pfizer-BioNTech BNT162b2 vaccine (n=8) or the Moderna mRNA-1273 vaccine (n=2) were administered to participants. Post-COVID blood samples from convalescent patients were collected a median of roughly 100 days after diagnosis, with a range of about 35 to 161 days. Post-vaccine blood samples were obtained a median of approximately 70 days after the second vaccine dose, with a range of roughly 14 to 241 days. For stimulating the cultures, overlapping spike peptide pools were used, derived from SARS-CoV-2 as well as from the common cold coronaviruses HCoV-NL63, HCoV-OC43 and HCoV-229E. In control cultures, a CEFX viral epitope pool was used as positive control, an HIV-1 Nef peptide pool was used as negative control, or no peptide was added. In roughly 11 COVID-19 convalescent patients and 4 infection-naive healthy vaccine recipients, the spike-specific CD4+ TCR repertoire before mRNA vaccination was compared with the repertoire after mRNA vaccination. What the authors observed across the whole study: In convalescent patients, a median approximately 86% of post-vaccine SARS-CoV-2-reactive clones were detected only after vaccination, and vaccine-specific priming was suggested by this finding. Only a relatively small number of convalescent patients were included in the study, and early timepoints following natural infection were not analyzed. In convalescent patients, nearly all vaccine-specific clones (304 of 307) were found to be mono-reactive for SARS-CoV-2 spike rather than cross-reactive with common cold coronaviruses. The median count of SARS-CoV-2-reactive clonotypes went up from 20 to 25 after infection to approximately 40 after vaccination, although the change was not significant.

The CDR3 contains 12 residues, cysteine and phenylalanine counted. Only the CDR3 part of the read is kept: 36 bases, read in frame from the first base. CDR1 and CDR2, per the germline V gene (reference sequence), are LNHDA and SQIVND. Trimming costs V 2 bases and J 6 bases, and their ends lie 7 bases apart. What the treatment or condition label conveys for this sample: approximately nine-day PBMC culture with coronavirus spike peptide pools or control peptides (ViraFEST assay). To expand antigen-specific T cells with peptide pools and then pick out the expanded clonotypes through TCR sequencing, the study relied on the ViraFEST assay. The positive SARS-CoV-2 PCR tests of the convalescent patients were dated from March to December 2020, before the Alpha, Beta and Delta variants emerged in the United States. More than 1.5 million PBMCs per well were cultured in IMDM with roughly 5.2% human AB serum and about 9.7 IU/ml IL-2, plus 10 ug/ml peptide pools. On days 3 and 7, half of the culture medium was replaced with fresh IL-2-containing medium. After ten to eleven days of culture, CD4+ T cells were isolated by negative selection using the EasySep CD4+ T cell isolation kit. PBMCs were separated from whole blood using Ficoll-Paque Plus gradient centrifugation and then either used fresh or cryopreserved at -140C. In general, triplicate wells were set up for every culture condition.

Recombination linked TRBV19 to TRBJ2-5; D gene: possibly TRBD2, on 5 matching bases. Material: CD4+ T cells from blood, cultured in vitro. The receptor was derived from a human donor who had recovered from COVID-19. In nucleotide form, the sequence is TGTGCCAGTAGTATAAGCGGTCAGACCCAGTACTTC. Its amino acids are CASSISGQTQYF. Full variable domain (CDR3 extended with the reference TRBV19 and TRBJ2-5 proteins): DGGITQSPKYLFRKEGQNVTLSCEQNLNHDAMYWYRQDPGQGLRLIYYSQIVNDFQKGDIAEGYSVSREKKESFPLTVTSAQKNPTAFYLCASSISGQTQYFGPGTRLLVL.